This TCR beta chain came from a study of PD-L1 blockade in urothelial cancer. Generated by immunoSEQ multiplex PCR, the TCRdb table keeps only in-frame clones and is missing some. This sample carries 33,000 or so clones, approximately 80% of them seen once, and the ten largest clones take around 3.7%. Germline CDR1 reads GTSNPN; CDR2 reads SVGIG (reference sequence). The CDR3 covers 14 residues. Trimming took 8 bases from V and 6 from J; bases not matched to a gene: 8. J is TRBJ1-4 and V is TRBV30, with 11 nucleotides matching TRBD1. The specimen comprised PBMCs, sampled around atezolizumab (anti-PD-L1) treatment. This sequence was found in a man aged 65 to 79 with urothelial cancer. CDR3 DNA sequence: TGTGCCGGATCCTGGGGACAGGGGGATGAAAAACTGTTTTTT. Translating it yields CAGSWGQGDEKLFF.